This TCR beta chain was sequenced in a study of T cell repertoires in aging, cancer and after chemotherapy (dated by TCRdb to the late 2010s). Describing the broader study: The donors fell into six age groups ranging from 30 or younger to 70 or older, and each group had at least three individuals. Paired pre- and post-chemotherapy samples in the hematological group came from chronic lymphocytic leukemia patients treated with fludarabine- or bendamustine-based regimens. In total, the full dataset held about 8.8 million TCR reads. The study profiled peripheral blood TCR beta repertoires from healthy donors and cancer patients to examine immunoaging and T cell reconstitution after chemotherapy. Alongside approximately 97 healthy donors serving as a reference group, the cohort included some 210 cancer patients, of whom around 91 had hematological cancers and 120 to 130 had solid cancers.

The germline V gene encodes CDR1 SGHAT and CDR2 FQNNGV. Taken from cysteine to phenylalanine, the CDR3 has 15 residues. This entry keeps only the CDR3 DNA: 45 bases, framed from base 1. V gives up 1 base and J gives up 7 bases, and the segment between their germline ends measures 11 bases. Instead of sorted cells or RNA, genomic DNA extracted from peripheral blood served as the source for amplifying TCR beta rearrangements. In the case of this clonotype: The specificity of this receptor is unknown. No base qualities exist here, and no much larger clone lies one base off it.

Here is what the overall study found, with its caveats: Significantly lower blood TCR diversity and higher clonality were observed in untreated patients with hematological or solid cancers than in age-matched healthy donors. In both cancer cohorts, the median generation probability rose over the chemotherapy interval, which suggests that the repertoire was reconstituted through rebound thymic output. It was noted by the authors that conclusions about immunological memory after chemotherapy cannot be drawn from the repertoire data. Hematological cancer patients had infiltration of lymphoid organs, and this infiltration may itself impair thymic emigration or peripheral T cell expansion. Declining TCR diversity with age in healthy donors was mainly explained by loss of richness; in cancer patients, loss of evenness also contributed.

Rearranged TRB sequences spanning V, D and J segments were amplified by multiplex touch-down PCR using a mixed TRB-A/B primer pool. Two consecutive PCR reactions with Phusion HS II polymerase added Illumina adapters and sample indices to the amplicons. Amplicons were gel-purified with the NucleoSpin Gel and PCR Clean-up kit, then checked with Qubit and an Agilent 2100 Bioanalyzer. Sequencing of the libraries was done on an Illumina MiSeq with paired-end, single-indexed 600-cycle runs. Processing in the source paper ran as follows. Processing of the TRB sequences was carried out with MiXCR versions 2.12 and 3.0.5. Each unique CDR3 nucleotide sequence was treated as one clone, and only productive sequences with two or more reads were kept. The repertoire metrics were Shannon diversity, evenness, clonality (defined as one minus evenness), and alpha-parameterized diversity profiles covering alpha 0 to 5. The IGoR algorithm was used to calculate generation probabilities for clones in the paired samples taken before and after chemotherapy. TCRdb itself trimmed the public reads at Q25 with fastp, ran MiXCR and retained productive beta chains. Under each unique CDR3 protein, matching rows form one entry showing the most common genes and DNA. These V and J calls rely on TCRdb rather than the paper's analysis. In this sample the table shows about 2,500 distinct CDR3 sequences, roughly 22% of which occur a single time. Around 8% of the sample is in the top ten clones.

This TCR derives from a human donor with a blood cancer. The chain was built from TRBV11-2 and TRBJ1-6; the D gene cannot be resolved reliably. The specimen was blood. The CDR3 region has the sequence CASSLVWQANSPLHF. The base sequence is TGTGCCAGCAGCTTAGTGTGGCAGGCAAATTCACCCCTCCACTTT.